The clone carrying this TCR beta chain was seen just once. Its antigen remains unidentified. The CDR3 runs 12 residues. The V end lost 2 bases, the J end lost 4 bases, and 7 bases lay between the germline ends. Germline V gene data show CDR1 as GTSNPN and CDR2 as SVGIG (reference sequence). Sequencing was performed with immunoSEQ multiplex PCR; in TCRdb, only in-frame clones are kept and a portion is missing. The table has some 180,000 clones, about 89% seen once. This entry comes from a study of cytomegalovirus exposure and HLA in healthy donors. Across the study: Later analysis reported that the 120 validation repertoires shared the platform of the 650 to 700 first-cohort repertoires.

The study drew the donors from its approximately 120-subject validation cohort, separate from the approximately 700-subject first cohort. Study-level results: The authors enumerated under 200 TCR beta chains as linked to cytomegalovirus. In the roughly 120 validation repertoires, a later analysis found that first-cohort TCR clusters tended to co-occur.

The sequence derives from a man aged 25 to 40 in good health and CMV-seropositive. The specimen sequenced was PBMCs. This chain joins TRBV30 and TRBJ2-3; D is uncertain. CDR3 protein: CAWSPRADTQYF. DNA for the CDR3: TGTGCCTGGAGTCCCCGAGCAGATACGCAGTATTTT.